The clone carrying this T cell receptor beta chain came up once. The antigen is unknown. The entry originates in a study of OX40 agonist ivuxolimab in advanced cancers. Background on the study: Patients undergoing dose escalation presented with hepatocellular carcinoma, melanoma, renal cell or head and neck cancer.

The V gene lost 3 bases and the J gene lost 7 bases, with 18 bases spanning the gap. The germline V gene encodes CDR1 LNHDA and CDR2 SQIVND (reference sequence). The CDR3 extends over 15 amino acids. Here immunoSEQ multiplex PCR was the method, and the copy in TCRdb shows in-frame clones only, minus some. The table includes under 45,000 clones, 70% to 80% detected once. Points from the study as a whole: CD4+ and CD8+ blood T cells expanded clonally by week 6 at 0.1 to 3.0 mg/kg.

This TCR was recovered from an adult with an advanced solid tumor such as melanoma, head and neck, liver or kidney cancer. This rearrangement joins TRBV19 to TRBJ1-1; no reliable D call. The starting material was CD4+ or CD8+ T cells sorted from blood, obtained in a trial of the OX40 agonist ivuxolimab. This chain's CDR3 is CASSIPGGLFSEAFF. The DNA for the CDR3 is TGTGCCAGTAGTATCCCCGGAGGGCTTTTTAGTGAAGCTTTCTTT.